This paragraph covers one T cell receptor (beta chain) sequence. One entry per CDR3 protein results from TCRdb running MiXCR on the 5' RACE reads. The table includes tens of thousands of distinct CDR3 sequences, around 12% detected once. With V trimmed by 0 bases and J by 1 base, 9 bases remained unmatched. Germline loops: CDR1 SEHNR, CDR2 FQNEAQ (reference sequence). This CDR3 has 18 residues. This specimen belongs to a study of early T cells in non-severe SARS-CoV-2 infection. The TCR comes from an adult who was a healthcare worker with PCR-confirmed SARS-CoV-2 infection or an uninfected control (not recorded which). The chain couples TRBV7-9 to TRBJ1-5; TRBD1 aligns across 7 bases. The sequencing input was whole blood. The CDR3 sequence is CASSLAPTGVASNQPQHF. For the CDR3, the DNA is TGTGCCAGCAGCTTAGCCCCAACAGGGGTGGCAAGCAATCAGCCCCAGCATTTT.